This T cell receptor beta chain derives from a study of shared T cell receptors in the human thymus. Sequencing was performed with immunoSEQ multiplex PCR; in TCRdb, only in-frame clones are kept and a portion is missing. Of more than 550,000 clones in the sample, around 87% were seen once. CDR3 length: 15 residues. Trimming cost V 4 bases and J 6 bases; bases outside gene matches: 5. Germline CDR1 SGHRS, CDR2 YFSETQ. These data also formed part of another study, on human thymus T cells.

The chain is built from TRBV5-1 and TRBJ2-4; 12 bases map to TRBD1. Input material: thymocytes. The TCR comes from a boy in the first two years of life with a congenital heart defect. In DNA, the CDR3 is TGCGCCAGCAGCCCCCCGGGACAGGGGGCAAACATTCAGTACTTC. This translates into CASSPPGQGANIQYF.